This entry concerns a single T cell receptor (beta chain). Its antigen remains unidentified. This entry is derived from a study of post-analysis software for immune sequencing data. Looking at the study overall: Some patients lacked subtype; others had relapsing-remitting, secondary progressive or progressive-relapsing disease. Whole-study results and caveats: Patients used five TRBV segments, including TRBV5-6, TRBV5-1 and TRBV20-1, more often than controls. Analysis by F measure revealed that same-batch samples clustered strongly together. Comparison with controls showed significantly lower normalized Chao1 diversity in multiple sclerosis patients.

Every TCR beta cDNA library bore unique molecular identifiers. TCRdb fed the PCR reads into MiXCR, producing one record per CDR3 protein. The table includes hundreds of thousands of distinct CDR3 sequences, around 50% detected once. Germline lookup yields CDR1 SGHRS and CDR2 YFSETQ. The CDR3 runs to 15 residues. V shed 3 bases and J shed 5 bases, with 18 bases lying between them. The receptor was derived from a girl under 18 with multiple sclerosis. The sequenced sample was blood. V gene TRBV5-1 combines with J gene TRBJ2-7, with D tentatively TRBD2 (7 bases). The CDR3 DNA sequence: TGCGCCAGCAGCTCGGTCGGGGGGCCGGTCGACGAGCAGTACTTC. Residues: CASSSVGGPVDEQYF.